These 5 T cell receptor beta chains were all obtained from the same sample, sequenced in a study of PD-L1 blockade in urothelial cancer. Time point defined: pretreatment peripheral blood. Measured with immunoSEQ multiplex PCR; TCRdb has only the in-frame clones, and not every one. The data show 45,000 to 60,000 clones, around 83% seen once. The source was PBMCs, collected around atezolizumab (anti-PD-L1) treatment. Every receptor here comes from a man in his fifties with urothelial cancer.

This chain uses TRBV11-2 with TRBJ2-1; no reliable D call. Germline CDR1 SGHAT, CDR2 FQNNGV. This CDR3 contains 11 residues. V dropped 5 bases and J dropped 6 bases, with 5 bases sitting between them. The chain's CDR3 is CASSPLNEQFF. In nucleotides, the CDR3 is TGTGCCAGCAGCCCCCTCAATGAGCAGTTCTTC.

The V call is TRBV18, the J call TRBJ2-3; TRBD1 agrees at 7 bases. The CDR3 consists of 15 residues. With V trimmed by 5 bases and J by 2 bases, 7 bases remained unmatched. CDR1 KGHSH and CDR2 LQKENI come from the germline V gene. CDR3: CASSTRQGNTDTQYF. The CDR3 DNA reads as TGTGCCAGCTCAACTCGACAGGGTAACACAGATACGCAGTATTTT. The whole variable domain, remainder taken from reference TRBV18 and TRBJ2-3, is NAGVMQNPRHLVRRRGQEARLRCSPMKGHSHVYWYRQLPEEGLKFMVYLQKENIIDESGMPKERFSAEFPKEGPSILRIQQVVRGDSAAYFCASSTRQGNTDTQYFGPGTRLTVL.

This CDR3 reads CASSRTGLAGSNTQYF. CDR3 sequence (DNA): TGTGCCAGCAGCCGAACTGGACTAGCGGGGTCCAATACGCAGTATTTT. The chain employs TRBV14 and TRBJ2-3; 12 nucleotides line up with TRBD2. Germline V gene sequence: CDR1 SGHDN, CDR2 FVKESK. With 4 bases clipped from V and 7 bases from J, the junction kept 9 bases outside the gene matches. This CDR3 spans 16 amino acids.

The CDR3 nucleotides read TGTGCCAGCAGCTCCCGTGCGAGCTCCTACAATGAGCAGTTCTTC. This codes for CASSSRASSYNEQFF. This rearrangement joins TRBV7-2 to TRBJ2-1; D ambiguous. Germline lookup yields CDR1 SGHTA and CDR2 FQGNSA. The CDR3 is 15 amino acids. Between the trimmed V and J ends, which lost 4 bases and 0 bases, there was a span of 10 bases.

This chain joins TRBV27 and TRBJ2-1, with 9 bases matching TRBD2. Trimming at V came to 5 bases and at J to 5 bases, leaving 10 bases not matched to a gene. This CDR3 contains 16 residues. The germline CDR1 and CDR2 sequences are MNHEY and SMNVEV (reference sequence). The CDR3 sequence is CASSPLGTSTHNEQFF. In DNA form, the CDR3 reads TGTGCCAGCAGTCCCCTTGGGACTAGCACTCACAATGAGCAGTTCTTC.